This is a list of T cell receptor beta chains from one sample in a study of graft-versus-host responses after intestinal transplantation. The repertoire was sequenced with immunoSEQ multiplex PCR; TCRdb's copy has only in-frame clones and lacks some. The sample yields approximately 5,100 clones, less than 35% seen once. The sequenced sample was alloreactive CD8+ T cells from a mixed lymphocyte reaction culture, obtained before transplantation. The receptors come from a human patient who was an organ donor for intestinal transplantation. The CDR3 runs from the conserved cysteine through the conserved F or W. The order of the fields is clone size, D gene, CDR3 length, J gene, V gene, CDR3 DNA, CDR3 protein. D genes are given only for firm matches. Where a row states a size, it is once, few, many or the class of an expanded clone; other rows omit it.

size: NA; D: TRBD1; length: 18; J: TRBJ1-5; V: TRBV11-2; DNA: TGTGCCAGCAGCTTAGAAAGGAGGGGGCACCCCCGGAATCAGCCCCAGCATTTT; CDR3: CASSLERRGHPRNQPQHF
size: medium-sized; D: NA; length: 18; J: TRBJ1-3; V: TRBV19; DNA: TGTGCCAGTAGTATCGGACAGATAAACAGTTACGCTGGAAACACCATATATTTT; CDR3: CASSIGQINSYAGNTIYF
size: medium-sized; D: NA; length: 16; J: TRBJ1-5; V: TRBV7-2; DNA: TGTGCCAGCAGCTTATATGGGGGGGAAGGCAATCAGCCCCAGCATTTT; CDR3: CASSLYGGEGNQPQHF
size: NA; D: NA; length: 14; J: TRBJ1-2; V: TRBV7-2; DNA: TGTGCCAGCAGCTTAGTACGGAGGTCGGTTGGCTACACCTTC; CDR3: CASSLVRRSVGYTF
size: NA; D: NA; length: 18; J: TRBJ2-5; V: TRBV4-2; DNA: TGTGCCAGCAGCCGATCCCCTAGACGACAGACCGCAGCAGAGACCCAGTACTTC; CDR3: CASSRSPRRQTAAETQYF
size: NA; D: NA; length: 16; J: TRBJ2-2; V: TRBV18; DNA: TGTGCCAGCTCACCCCGCGGGCAAGCGAACACCGGGGAGCTGTTTTTT; CDR3: CASSPRGQANTGELFF
size: NA; D: NA; length: 16; J: TRBJ2-2; V: TRBV6-5; DNA: TGTGCCAGCAGTTACGTTCGGTGGGAGGTGACCGGGGAGCTGTTTTTT; CDR3: CASSYVRWEVTGELFF
size: NA; D: NA; length: 13; J: TRBJ2-4; V: TRBV9; DNA: TGTGCCAGCAGGGATACAGGGTTCGGCATTCAGTACTTC; CDR3: CASRDTGFGIQYF
size: few; D: NA; length: 12; J: TRBJ1-2; V: TRBV5-4; DNA: TGTGCCAGCAGCCGAGACACCTATGGCTACACCTTC; CDR3: CASSRDTYGYTF
size: many; D: NA; length: 14; J: TRBJ1-1; V: TRBV7-2; DNA: TGTGCCAGCAGTTCTAATTCCCGGTGGACTGAAGCTTTCTTT; CDR3: CASSSNSRWTEAFF
size: NA; D: TRBD1; length: 18; J: TRBJ2-3; V: TRBV7-9; DNA: TGTGCCAGCAGCTTAGCCTCATTCGGACAGGGGAGCACAGATACGCAGTATTTT; CDR3: CASSLASFGQGSTDTQYF
size: medium-sized; D: NA; length: 12; J: TRBJ1-2; V: TRBV7-6; DNA: TGTGCCAGCAGCTTAGGGGTCGGGGGCTACACCTTC; CDR3: CASSLGVGGYTF
size: NA; D: TRBD1; length: 15; J: TRBJ1-2; V: TRBV2; DNA: TGTGCCAGCAGTGTACGGCAGGGGGCTCACTATGGCTACACCTTC; CDR3: CASSVRQGAHYGYTF
size: few; D: NA; length: 11; J: TRBJ1-5; V: TRBV10-1; DNA: TGCCTGACAGACCGCCGGCGGCCCCAGCATTTT; CDR3: CLTDRRRPQHF
size: NA; D: NA; length: 14; J: TRBJ1-1; V: TRBV27; DNA: TGTGCCAGCAGCTCCACTCCAAAAGACACTGAAGCTTTCTTT; CDR3: CASSSTPKDTEAFF
size: few; D: TRBD2; length: 17; J: TRBJ2-3; V: TRBV9; DNA: TGTGCCAGCAGCGTAGGTAGAACTAGCGGCTTCACAGATACGCAGTATTTT; CDR3: CASSVGRTSGFTDTQYF
size: NA; D: NA; length: 14; J: TRBJ1-2; V: TRBV12-5; DNA: TGTGCTAGTGGTTTTTCCTTCGGTAGAGGAGGCTACACCTTC; CDR3: CASGFSFGRGGYTF
size: few; D: NA; length: 17; J: TRBJ2-1; V: TRBV28; DNA: TGTGCCAGCAGTTTAATAGGGGCCGCGCCCACTCATAATGAGCAGTTCTTC; CDR3: CASSLIGAAPTHNEQFF
size: NA; D: NA; length: 16; J: TRBJ1-1; V: TRBV7-9; DNA: TGTGCCAGCAGCCCCCTCACAGGGCGCCCCGACACTGAAGCTTTCTTT; CDR3: CASSPLTGRPDTEAFF
size: NA; D: NA; length: 14; J: TRBJ2-2; V: TRBV9; DNA: TGTGCCAGCAGCCTTAGGACTGCCACCGGGGAGCTGTTTTTT; CDR3: CASSLRTATGELFF
size: NA; D: NA; length: 16; J: TRBJ1-5; V: TRBV28; DNA: TGTGCCAGCAGTTTATGGGCAGGGAGGGAGAATCAGCCCCAGCATTTT; CDR3: CASSLWAGRENQPQHF
size: NA; D: TRBD1; length: 14; J: TRBJ1-6; V: TRBV28; DNA: TGTGCCAGCGGATTTACAGGGGGAGGTTCACCCCTCCACTTT; CDR3: CASGFTGGGSPLHF
size: medium-sized; D: NA; length: 12; J: TRBJ1-1; V: TRBV4-1; DNA: TGCGCCAGCAGCGACGGGGTTACCGAAGCTTTCTTT; CDR3: CASSDGVTEAFF
size: medium-sized; D: NA; length: 14; J: TRBJ1-6; V: TRBV7-2; DNA: TGTGCCAGCAGCTTGCGGATCCTTAATTCACCCCTCCACTTT; CDR3: CASSLRILNSPLHF
size: medium-sized; D: TRBD1; length: 15; J: TRBJ1-2; V: TRBV6-4; DNA: TGTGCCAGCAGTGACGACAGGGAGGTGAACTATGGCTACACCTTC; CDR3: CASSDDREVNYGYTF
size: few; D: NA; length: 17; J: TRBJ1-2; V: TRBV5-5; DNA: TGTGCCAGCAGCCCTCTTGGGGGGGTGATTTCACGGGATGGCTACACCTTC; CDR3: CASSPLGGVISRDGYTF
size: NA; D: TRBD2; length: 15; J: TRBJ2-3; V: TRBV6-1; DNA: TGTGCCAGTAGCGGGGGCCCACTATCCACAGATACGCAGTATTTT; CDR3: CASSGGPLSTDTQYF
size: NA; D: NA; length: 14; J: TRBJ1-2; V: TRBV10-3; DNA: TGTGCCATCAGCGCCGATAGGGGTGCCTATGGCTACACCTTC; CDR3: CAISADRGAYGYTF
size: NA; D: NA; length: 17; J: TRBJ2-1; V: TRBV9; DNA: TGTGCCAGCAGCGTAGTTGGGCAGGGGATCTCCTACAATGAGCAGTTCTTC; CDR3: CASSVVGQGISYNEQFF
size: medium-sized; D: NA; length: 14; J: TRBJ1-2; V: TRBV4-1; DNA: TGCGCCAGCAGCCAAGGGACAGCTGGAGATGGCTACACCTTC; CDR3: CASSQGTAGDGYTF
size: medium-sized; D: TRBD2; length: 15; J: TRBJ2-5; V: TRBV7-9; DNA: TGTGCCAGCAGCTCGACTAGCGGGGTGCGGGAGACCCAGTACTTC; CDR3: CASSSTSGVRETQYF
size: NA; D: TRBD2; length: 19; J: TRBJ2-1; V: TRBV27; DNA: TGTGCCAGCAGCCTTTTTCCGCAGTCGCTAGCGGGGGAGTACAATGAGCAGTTCTTC; CDR3: CASSLFPQSLAGEYNEQFF
size: NA; D: NA; length: 13; J: TRBJ1-5; V: TRBV2; DNA: TGTGCCAGCGGTCGGCGGGAGCATCAGCCCCAGCATTTT; CDR3: CASGRREHQPQHF
size: large; D: NA; length: 13; J: TRBJ1-2; V: TRBV6-4; DNA: TGTGCCAGCAGCCCGGGCGGGGAATATGGCTACACCTTC; CDR3: CASSPGGEYGYTF
size: medium-sized; D: NA; length: 16; J: TRBJ2-1; V: TRBV9; DNA: TGTGCCAGCAGCGTTGGGGGGAATGCTTGGGACAATGAGCAGTTCTTC; CDR3: CASSVGGNAWDNEQFF